These 2 T cell receptor beta chains share one sample of origin, sequenced in a study of blood T cell repertoires in COVID-19 (dated by TCRdb to the early 2020s). Library preparation used the immunoSEQ multiplex PCR assay. This is the immuneACCESS table as TCRdb keeps it, with only in-frame sequences that have V and J called. A part of the clones is gone; compared with another copy, unresolved V genes explain less than half, and the rest is unexplained. The sample table records tens of thousands of clones; around four fifths of these occur just once. Around two fifths of the sample is in the top ten clones. The sample was peripheral blood. These receptors originate from an elderly woman with active or convalescent COVID-19.

The chain couples TRBV24-1 to TRBJ2-1, with D possibly matching TRBD1 (6 bases). Trimming shortened V by 3 bases and J by 8 bases, and 19 bases separated the two germline ends. This CDR3 region has 16 residues. Germline CDR1 and CDR2: KGHDR and SFDVKD. DNA for the CDR3: TGTGCCACCAGTGATCCCTTCGACAGGCTGTTAGATGAGCAGTTCTTC. It specifies CATSDPFDRLLDEQFF.

This clone has only one observation. CDR3 nucleotide sequence: TGTGCCAGCAGCTTGGGACAGAACCAAGAGACCCAGTACTTC. Amino acid sequence: CASSLGQNQETQYF. This sequence joins TRBV5-4 and TRBJ2-5; maybe TRBD1 (5 bases). Between the trimmed V and J ends, which lost 0 bases and 0 bases, there was a span of 6 bases. The CDR3 has 14 amino acids. Germline lookup yields CDR1 SGHNT and CDR2 YYREEE (reference sequence).